The subject of this entry is one T cell receptor (beta chain). This table comes from immunoSEQ multiplex PCR, and its TCRdb copy is limited to in-frame clones, with some not included. The data contain around 250,000 clones, more than 75% of them seen just once; the ten biggest clones take up just under 9%. Germline CDR1 and CDR2: KGHSH and LQKENI. There are 14 residues in the CDR3. The V and J ends lost 3 bases and 0 bases respectively, with 6 bases between them. This sample is drawn from a study of blood T cell repertoires in COVID-19. The receptor's source is a man aged 40-49 years with active or convalescent COVID-19. Sequencing input: peripheral blood. V and J are TRBV18 and TRBJ1-5; D gene unclear. In DNA, the CDR3 is TGTGCCAGCTCACCCTACAGTAGCAATCAGCCCCAGCATTTT. As protein: CASSPYSSNQPQHF.